One sample yielded the 15 T cell receptor beta chains listed below, sequenced in a study of radiation and T cells in renal cell carcinoma. Profiling relied on immunoSEQ multiplex PCR, and the TCRdb table lists in-frame clones only, not all of them. The sample lists 150,000 to 190,000 clones, over 80% occurring once. Time point noted: blood 2 weeks post-SBRT. Treatment meaning: 15 Gy SBRT to primary tumor, nephrectomy 4 weeks later. The material was blood, obtained from a patient whose treatment included radiotherapy and nephrectomy. The receptor source for this set is a woman in her forties or fifties with renal cell carcinoma.

The chain has TRBV4-3 and TRBJ1-5; D may be TRBD1 (5 bases). V was trimmed by 0 bases and J by 6 bases, leaving 21 bases between them. CDR1 and CDR2 from the germline V gene are LGHNA and YSLEER. The CDR3 is 18 amino acids. CDR3 nucleotides: TGCGCCAGCAGCCAAGATCAGGGTTCGGCGGGGTACTCTCAGCCCCAGCATTTT. It is translated as CASSQDQGSAGYSQPQHF.

The chain recombines TRBV5-4 with TRBJ1-2; 7 nucleotides agree with TRBD1. This CDR3 is 14 amino acids long. V dropped 4 bases and J dropped 5; count of bases not matched to a gene: 8. Germline CDR1 SGHNT, CDR2 YYREEE (reference sequence). In nucleotides, the CDR3 is TGTGCCAGCAGCCCACAGGGGAAGGCTTATGGCTACACCTTC. Its translation: CASSPQGKAYGYTF.

This chain links TRBV30 with TRBJ2-5; the D is unclear. Per the germline V gene, CDR1 is GTSNPN and CDR2 is SVGIG (reference sequence). The CDR3 spans 11 residues. Trimming pared 8 bases from V and 4 bases from J, leaving 11 bases between. The CDR3 here is CARAVSETQYF. In DNA form, the CDR3 reads TGTGCCCGGGCGGTTTCAGAGACCCAGTACTTC.

This sequence joins TRBV5-1 and TRBJ2-7, with 8 positions matching TRBD1. The germline V gene encodes CDR1 SGHRS and CDR2 YFSETQ. V dropped 4 bases and J dropped 0; count of bases not matched to a gene: 12. This CDR3 is 17 amino acids long. The CDR3 spells CASSLTGTGLPSYEQYF. In nucleotides, the CDR3 is TGCGCCAGCAGCCTCACCGGGACAGGTTTACCCTCCTACGAGCAGTACTTC.

This clone was counted a single time. This chain uses TRBV10-3 with TRBJ2-1; 8 bases fit TRBD2. In germline, CDR1 is ENHRY, CDR2 SYGVKD. Trimming took 2 bases from V and 4 from J; bases not matched to a gene: 1. The CDR3 totals 14 residues. The CDR3 spells CAISEGLAYNEQFF. CDR3 nucleotides: TGTGCCATCAGTGAGGGACTAGCATACAATGAGCAGTTCTTC.

The chain recombines TRBV7-9 with TRBJ2-1; TRBD2 might be the D (6 bases). Germline assignment: CDR1 SEHNR and CDR2 FQNEAQ (reference sequence). This CDR3 comprises 16 residues. Trimming took 4 bases from V and 6 from J, leaving 19 bases between them. CDR3 DNA sequence: TGTGCCAGCAGCTCCACTCTGGGCGGGGTATTCAATGAGCAGTTCTTC. This gives the protein CASSSTLGGVFNEQFF. The complete variable domain, with remaining parts taken from reference TRBV7-9 and TRBJ2-1, reads DTGVSQNPRHKITKRGQNVTFRCDPISEHNRLYWYRQTLGQGPEFLTYFQNEAQLEKSRLLSDRFSAERPKGSFSTLEIQRTEQGDSAMYLCASSSTLGGVFNEQFFGPGTRLTVL.

The chain uses TRBV30 and TRBJ2-5; 8 bases align to TRBD2. CDR3 length equals 14 residues. Trimming took 4 bases from V and 4 from J; bases not matched to a gene: 8. Germline loops: CDR1 GTSNPN, CDR2 SVGIG (reference sequence). The CDR3 nucleotides are TGTGCCTGGACAGAACTAGCGGTCCTAGAGACCCAGTACTTC. This codes for CAWTELAVLETQYF.

The chain couples TRBV6-1 to TRBJ1-4; D is possibly TRBD1 (6 bases). Germline V CDR1 and CDR2: MNHNS, SASEGT. CDR3 length equals 14 residues. V shed 6 bases and J shed 8 bases, with 16 bases lying between them. The DNA of the CDR3 is TGTGCCAGCAGCGCAGGGGCAGCTGGGGAAAAACTGTTTTTT. It specifies CASSAGAAGEKLFF.

This clone was observed a handful of times. CDR3 nucleotide sequence: TGTGCCAGCAGCGCGAGGTTCGGCGAGCAGTACTTC. This translates into CASSARFGEQYF. The chain recombines TRBV7-6 with TRBJ2-7, with D hard to call. The germline V gene encodes CDR1 SGHVS and CDR2 FNYEAQ. Trimming shortened V by 5 bases and J by 6 bases, and 11 bases separated the two germline ends. CDR3 length: 12 residues.

Worth noting for this clone: Other nucleotide sequences in the sample specify the same CDR3. The chain carries TRBV9 and TRBJ1-1, with a weak D call TRBD1 (5 bases). V was shortened by 0 bases and J by 4 bases, with 10 bases between the two germline ends. Germline V gene sequence: CDR1 SGDLS, CDR2 YYNGEE. This CDR3 spans 14 amino acids. Here the CDR3 DNA reads TGTGCCAGCAGCGTAGCGGGGGAGGGCACTGAAGCTTTCTTT. Amino acid sequence: CASSVAGEGTEAFF.

This clone was detected once. The gene calls are TRBV25-1 and TRBJ1-2; 8 bases agree with TRBD1. CDR1 is MGHDK and CDR2 is SYGVNS in the germline V gene. The trim removed 7 bases at V and 2 bases at J, leaving 3 bases unmatched. The CDR3 spans 13 residues. The CDR3 nucleotides read TGTGCCAGCAAACGACAGGGGAACTATGGCTACACCTTC. It encodes CASKRQGNYGYTF.

This clone was recorded once. The chain recombines TRBV6-6 with TRBJ1-1; no reliable D call. Germline V gene lookup returns CDR1 MNHNY and CDR2 SVGAGI (reference sequence). Trimming pared 6 bases from V and 6 bases from J, leaving 8 bases between. The CDR3 loop spans 11 amino acids. The CDR3 bases are TGTGCCAGCAGATGGGGTGCTGAAGCTTTCTTT. This encodes CASRWGAEAFF.

This sequence joins TRBV5-1 and TRBJ2-4; tentatively, D is TRBD1 (5 bases). V lost 0 bases and J lost 9, with 13 bases in between. CDR1 is SGHRS, CDR2 YFSETQ, per germline. This CDR3 spans 14 amino acids. CDR3 loop: CASSLDRQGGIQYF. The DNA of the CDR3 is TGCGCCAGCAGCTTGGACCGGCAGGGTGGCATTCAGTACTTC. The full variable domain, completed using reference TRBV5-1 and TRBJ2-4, is KAGVTQTPRYLIKTRGQQVTLSCSPISGHRSVSWYQQTPGQGLQFLFEYFSETQRNKGNFPGRFSGRQFSNSRSEMNVSTLELGDSALYLCASSLDRQGGIQYFGAGTRLSVL.

The chain joins TRBV15 to TRBJ1-3; D is unresolved. CDR1 LNHNV and CDR2 YYDKDF come from the germline V gene (reference sequence). The V end was cut by 1 base, the J end by 4 bases, with 17 bases between. The CDR3 is made up of 17 amino acids. The CDR3 here is CATSRVLGVSYGNTIYF. Written as DNA, the CDR3 is TGTGCCACCAGCAGAGTCCTTGGGGTGTCATACGGAAACACCATATATTTT.

The chain links TRBV11-3 to TRBJ2-7; 7 bases match TRBD1. Unmatched junction bases numbered 10, after V lost 10 bases and J lost 4 bases. The CDR3 spans 13 residues. The germline V gene encodes CDR1 SGHNT and CDR2 YENEEA. The DNA for the CDR3 is TGTGCCAACCCAGGGGGTTACAGATACGAGCAGTACTTC. Amino acids: CANPGGYRYEQYF.